This TCR beta chain appears in the sequencing data of a study of technical replicates of blood from a few donors. Germline CDR1 and CDR2: ENHRY and SYGVKD. The CDR3 runs 13 residues. Assay: immunoSEQ multiplex PCR; the TCRdb copy retains only in-frame clones and omits some. Of approximately 75,000 clones in the sample, 95% to 97% were seen once. This chain connects TRBV10-3 to TRBJ1-5; no reliable D call. The receptor was derived from a human donor in good health. Input material: T cells isolated from PBMCs. DNA for the CDR3: TGTGCATCCGAGAGGGATAGCAATCAGCCCCAGCATTTT. It specifies CASERDSNQPQHF.